The subject of this entry is one TCR beta chain. The CDR3 covers 12 residues. V was shortened by 7 bases and J by 6 bases, with 15 bases between the two germline ends. Per the germline V gene, CDR1 is SQVTM and CDR2 is ANQGSEA. Data came from immunoSEQ multiplex PCR; TCRdb stores just in-frame clones and leaves some out. The data show fewer than 300,000 clones, 80% to 90% seen once. This specimen belongs to a study of blood T cell repertoires in COVID-19. The specimen was peripheral blood. V gene TRBV29-1 combines with J gene TRBJ1-2, with D maybe TRBD1 (6 bases). The TCR was taken from a woman aged 50 to 60 who had recovered from COVID-19. CDR3 sequence: CSAEDRINGYTF. DNA for the CDR3: TGCAGCGCCGAAGACAGGATCAATGGCTACACCTTC.